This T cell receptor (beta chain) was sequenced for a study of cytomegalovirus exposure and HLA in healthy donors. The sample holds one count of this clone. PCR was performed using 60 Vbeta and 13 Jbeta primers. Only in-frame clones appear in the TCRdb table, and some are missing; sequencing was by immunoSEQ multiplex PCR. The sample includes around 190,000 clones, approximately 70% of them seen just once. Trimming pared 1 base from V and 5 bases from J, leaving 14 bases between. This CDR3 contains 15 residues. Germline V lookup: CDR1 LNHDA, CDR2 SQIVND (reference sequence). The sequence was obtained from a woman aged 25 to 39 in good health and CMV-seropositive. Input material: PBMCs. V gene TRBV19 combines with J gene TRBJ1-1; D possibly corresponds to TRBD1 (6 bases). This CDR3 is CASSIAAGAETEAFF. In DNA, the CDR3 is TGTGCCAGTAGTATAGCAGCGGGGGCGGAGACTGAAGCTTTCTTT.